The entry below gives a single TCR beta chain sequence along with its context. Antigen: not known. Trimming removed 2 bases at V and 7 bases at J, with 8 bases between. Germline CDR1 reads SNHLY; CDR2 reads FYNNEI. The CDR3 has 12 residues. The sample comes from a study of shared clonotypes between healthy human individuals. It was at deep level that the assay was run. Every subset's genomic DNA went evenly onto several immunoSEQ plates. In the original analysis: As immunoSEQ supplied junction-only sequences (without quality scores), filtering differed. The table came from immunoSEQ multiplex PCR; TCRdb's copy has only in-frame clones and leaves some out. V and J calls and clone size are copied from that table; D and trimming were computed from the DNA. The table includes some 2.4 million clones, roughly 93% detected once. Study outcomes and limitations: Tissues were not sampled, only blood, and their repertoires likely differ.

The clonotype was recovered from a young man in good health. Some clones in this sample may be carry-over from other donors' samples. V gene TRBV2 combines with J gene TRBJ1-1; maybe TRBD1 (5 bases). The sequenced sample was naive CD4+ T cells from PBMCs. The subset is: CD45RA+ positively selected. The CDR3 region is CASSERGDEAFF. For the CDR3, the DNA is TGTGCCAGCAGTGAACGGGGGGATGAAGCTTTCTTT.